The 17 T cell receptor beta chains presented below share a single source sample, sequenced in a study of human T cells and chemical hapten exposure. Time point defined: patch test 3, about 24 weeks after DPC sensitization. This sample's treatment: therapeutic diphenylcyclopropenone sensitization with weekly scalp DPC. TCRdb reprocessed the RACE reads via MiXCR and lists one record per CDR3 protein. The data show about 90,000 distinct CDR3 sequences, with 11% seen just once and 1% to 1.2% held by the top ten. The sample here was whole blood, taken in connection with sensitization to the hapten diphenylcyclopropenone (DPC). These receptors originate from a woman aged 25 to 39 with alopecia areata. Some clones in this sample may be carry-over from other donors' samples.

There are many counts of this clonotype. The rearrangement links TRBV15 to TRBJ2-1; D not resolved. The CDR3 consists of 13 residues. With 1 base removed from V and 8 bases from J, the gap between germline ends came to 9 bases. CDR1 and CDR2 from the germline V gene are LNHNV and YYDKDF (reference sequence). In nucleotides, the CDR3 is TGTGCCACCAGCAGAGGTTCGTTCGATGAGCAGTTCTTC. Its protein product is CATSRGSFDEQFF.

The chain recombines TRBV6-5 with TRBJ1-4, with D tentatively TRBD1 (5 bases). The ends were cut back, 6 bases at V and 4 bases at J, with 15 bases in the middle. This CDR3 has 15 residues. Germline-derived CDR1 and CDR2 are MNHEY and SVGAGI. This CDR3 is CASSSMGGNNEKLFF. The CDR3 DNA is TGTGCCAGCAGCTCGATGGGGGGTAATAATGAAAAACTGTTTTTT.

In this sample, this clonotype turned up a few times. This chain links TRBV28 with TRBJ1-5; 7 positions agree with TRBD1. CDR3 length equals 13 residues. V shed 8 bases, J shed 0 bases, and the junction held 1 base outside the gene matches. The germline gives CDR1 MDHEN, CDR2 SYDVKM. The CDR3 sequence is CASGTDSNQPQHF. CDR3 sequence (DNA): TGTGCCAGCGGGACAGATAGCAATCAGCCCCAGCATTTT.

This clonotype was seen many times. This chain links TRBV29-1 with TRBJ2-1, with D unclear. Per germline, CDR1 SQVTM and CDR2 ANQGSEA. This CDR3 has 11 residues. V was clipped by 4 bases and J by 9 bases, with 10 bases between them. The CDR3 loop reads CSVAMAIEQFF. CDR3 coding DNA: TGCAGCGTTGCCATGGCCATTGAGCAGTTCTTC.

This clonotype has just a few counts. This CDR3 reads CSVGVWDTTLETQYF. For the CDR3, the DNA is TGCAGCGTTGGAGTTTGGGACACCACTTTAGAGACCCAGTACTTC. V is TRBV29-1 and J is TRBJ2-5, with D perhaps TRBD1 (6 bases). The CDR3 loop spans 15 amino acids. The germline gives CDR1 SQVTM, CDR2 ANQGSEA. V shed 4 bases and J shed 4 bases, with 19 bases lying between them. The complete variable domain, with remaining parts taken from reference TRBV29-1 and TRBJ2-5, reads SAVISQKPSRDICQRGTSLTIQCQVDSQVTMMFWYRQQPGQSLTLIATANQGSEATYESGFVIDKFPISRPNLTFSTLTVSNMSPEDSSIYLCSVGVWDTTLETQYFGPGTRLLVL.

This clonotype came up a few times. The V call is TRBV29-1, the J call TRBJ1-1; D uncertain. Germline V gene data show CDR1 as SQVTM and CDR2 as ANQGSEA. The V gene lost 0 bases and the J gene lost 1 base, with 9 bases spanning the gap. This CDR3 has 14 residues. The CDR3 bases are TGCAGCGTTGAAGAAGGTCCCGGGAACACTGAAGCTTTCTTT. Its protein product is CSVEEGPGNTEAFF.

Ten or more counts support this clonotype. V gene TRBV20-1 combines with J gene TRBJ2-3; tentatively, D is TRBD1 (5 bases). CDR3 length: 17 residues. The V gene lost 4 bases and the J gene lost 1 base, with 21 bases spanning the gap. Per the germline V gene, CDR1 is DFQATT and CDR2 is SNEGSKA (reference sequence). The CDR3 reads CSAILVGATPGTDTQYF. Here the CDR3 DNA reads TGCAGTGCTATTTTAGTAGGGGCGACCCCAGGCACAGATACGCAGTATTTT.

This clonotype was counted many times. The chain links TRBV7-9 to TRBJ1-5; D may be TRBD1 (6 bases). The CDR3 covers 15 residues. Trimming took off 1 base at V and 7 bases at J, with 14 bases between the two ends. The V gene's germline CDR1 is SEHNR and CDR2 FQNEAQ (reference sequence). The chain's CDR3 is CASSLGAGAVQPQHF. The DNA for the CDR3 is TGTGCCAGCAGCTTAGGAGCAGGGGCGGTCCAGCCCCAGCATTTT.

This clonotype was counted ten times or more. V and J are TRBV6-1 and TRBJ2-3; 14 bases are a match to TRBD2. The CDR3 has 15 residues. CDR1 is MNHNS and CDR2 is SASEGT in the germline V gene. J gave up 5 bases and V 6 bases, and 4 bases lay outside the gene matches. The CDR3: CASSSGTSGGDTQYF. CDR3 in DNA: TGTGCCAGCAGCTCCGGGACTAGCGGGGGAGATACGCAGTATTTT.

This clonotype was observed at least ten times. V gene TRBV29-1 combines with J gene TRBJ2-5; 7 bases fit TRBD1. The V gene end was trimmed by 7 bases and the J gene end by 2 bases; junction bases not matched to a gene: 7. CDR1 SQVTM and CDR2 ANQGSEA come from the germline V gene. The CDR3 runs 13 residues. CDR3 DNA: TGCAGCGGCCGGGACAGCTTACAAGAGACCCAGTACTTC. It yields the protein CSGRDSLQETQYF.

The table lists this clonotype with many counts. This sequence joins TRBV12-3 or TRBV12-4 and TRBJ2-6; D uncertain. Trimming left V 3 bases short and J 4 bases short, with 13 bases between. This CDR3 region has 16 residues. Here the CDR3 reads CASSLSTLAGANVLTF. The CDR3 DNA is TGTGCCAGCAGTTTGTCCACGCTGGCCGGGGCCAACGTCCTGACTTTC.

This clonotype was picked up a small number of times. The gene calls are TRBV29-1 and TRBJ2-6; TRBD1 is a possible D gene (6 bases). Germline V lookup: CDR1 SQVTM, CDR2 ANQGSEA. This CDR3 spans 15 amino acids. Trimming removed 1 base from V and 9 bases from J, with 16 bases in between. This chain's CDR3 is CSVEGDRTRDNVLTF. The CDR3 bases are TGCAGCGTTGAAGGAGACAGGACTCGGGACAACGTCCTGACTTTC. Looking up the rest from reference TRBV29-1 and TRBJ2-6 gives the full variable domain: SAVISQKPSRDICQRGTSLTIQCQVDSQVTMMFWYRQQPGQSLTLIATANQGSEATYESGFVIDKFPISRPNLTFSTLTVSNMSPEDSSIYLCSVEGDRTRDNVLTFGAGSRLTVL.

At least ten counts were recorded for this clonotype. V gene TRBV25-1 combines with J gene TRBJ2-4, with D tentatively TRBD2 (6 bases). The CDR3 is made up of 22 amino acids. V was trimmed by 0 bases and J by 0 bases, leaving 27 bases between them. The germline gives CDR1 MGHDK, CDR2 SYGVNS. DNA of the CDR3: TGTGCCAGCAGTGAATATAATCCCCAGAGGGAGGCGGGGACTCTAGCCAAAAACATTCAGTACTTC. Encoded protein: CASSEYNPQREAGTLAKNIQYF.

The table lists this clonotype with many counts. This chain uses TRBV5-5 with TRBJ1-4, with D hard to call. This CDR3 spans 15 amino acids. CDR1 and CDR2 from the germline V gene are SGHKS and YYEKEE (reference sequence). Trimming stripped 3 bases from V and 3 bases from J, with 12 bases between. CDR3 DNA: TGTGCCAGCAGCTCATTCGCACTGTCTAATGAAAAACTGTTTTTT. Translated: CASSSFALSNEKLFF.

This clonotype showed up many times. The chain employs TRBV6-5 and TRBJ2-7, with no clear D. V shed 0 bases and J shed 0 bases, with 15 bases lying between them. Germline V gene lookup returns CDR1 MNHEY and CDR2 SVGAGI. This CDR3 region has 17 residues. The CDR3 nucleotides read TGTGCCAGCAGTTACTCGATAGTCCCCACCAACTCCTACGAGCAGTACTTC. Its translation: CASSYSIVPTNSYEQYF.

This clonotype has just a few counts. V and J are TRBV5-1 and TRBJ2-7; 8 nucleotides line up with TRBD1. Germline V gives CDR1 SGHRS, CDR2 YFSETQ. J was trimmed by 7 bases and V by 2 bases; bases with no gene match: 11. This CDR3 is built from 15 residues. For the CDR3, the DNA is TGCGCCAGCAGCTTCGGCCCGGACAGGGAGAGGGAGCAGTACTTC. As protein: CASSFGPDREREQYF.

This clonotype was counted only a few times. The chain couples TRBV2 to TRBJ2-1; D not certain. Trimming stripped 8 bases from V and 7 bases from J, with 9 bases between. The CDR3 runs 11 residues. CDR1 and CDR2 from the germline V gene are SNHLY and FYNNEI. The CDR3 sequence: CASAPRNEQFF. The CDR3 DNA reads TGTGCCAGCGCGCCGCGAAATGAGCAGTTCTTC.